These T cell receptor beta chains were read from a single sample in a study of blood T cell repertoires in COVID-19. Data came from immunoSEQ multiplex PCR; TCRdb stores just in-frame clones and leaves some out. The data hold about 200,000 clones, with about 90% observed a single time. The sample taken for sequencing was peripheral blood. The receptors here all came from a man aged 35 to 55 with active or convalescent COVID-19. Each CDR3 is given with its conserved first and last residue. D genes are given only for firm matches. For some rows the clone size is stated as once, few or many, or as a class when expanded; others skip it.

j_call | v_call | cdr3_length | d_call | clone_size | cdr3_aa | cdr3_nt
TRBJ2-3 | TRBV7-9 | 13 | . | . | CASSTRPRDTQYF | TGTGCCAGCAGCACGCGACCGAGGGATACGCAGTATTTT
TRBJ1-3 | TRBV9 | 17 | TRBD1 | . | CASSAQTGQGALGTIYF | TGTGCCAGCAGCGCCCAAACTGGACAGGGGGCTTTAGGGACCATATATTTT
TRBJ1-2 | TRBV12-3/TRBV12-4 | 12 | . | . | CASSFIDYGYTF | TGTGCCAGCAGTTTCATAGACTATGGCTACACCTTC
TRBJ2-7 | TRBV28 | 15 | TRBD1 | . | CASSSPDRVAYEQYF | TGTGCCAGCAGTTCCCCCGACAGGGTGGCCTACGAGCAGTACTTC
TRBJ2-1 | TRBV7-3 | 17 | . | . | CASSLMSREVSYNEQFF | TGTGCCAGCAGCTTAATGTCCAGGGAGGTCTCCTACAATGAGCAGTTCTTC
TRBJ2-1 | TRBV19 | 15 | TRBD1 | . | CASSRQDPQGARQFF | TGTGCCAGTAGCCGACAGGACCCACAGGGGGCTCGGCAGTTCTTC
TRBJ2-7 | TRBV9 | 16 | TRBD1 | . | CASSPLPGTGTYEQYF | TGTGCCAGCAGCCCCTTACCCGGGACAGGGACCTACGAGCAGTACTTC
TRBJ1-2 | TRBV7-2 | 15 | . | few | CASSLGRQVAYGYTF | TGTGCCAGCAGCTTAGGACGACAGGTGGCCTATGGCTACACCTTC
TRBJ2-5 | TRBV19 | 14 | . | . | CASRPTGKVETQYF | TGTGCCAGTAGACCTACAGGGAAGGTAGAGACCCAGTACTTC
TRBJ2-5 | TRBV6-7 | 17 | TRBD2 | . | CASSYVGPSGGIETQYF | TGTGCCAGCAGTTATGTGGGGCCTAGCGGGGGGATAGAGACCCAGTACTTC
TRBJ1-2 | TRBV13 | 14 | . | . | CASSLRVRIYGYTF | TGTGCCAGCAGCTTACGAGTCAGGATTTATGGCTACACCTTC
TRBJ2-7 | TRBV30 | 15 | . | . | CAWSVQSQGPYEQYF | TGTGCCTGGAGTGTACAATCTCAGGGCCCGTACGAGCAGTACTTC
TRBJ1-3 | TRBV30 | 15 | . | . | CAWSVRGGAGNTIYF | TGTGCCTGGAGTGTACGAGGAGGGGCCGGAAACACCATATATTTT
TRBJ1-1 | TRBV6-5 | 14 | . | . | CASRPGTTNTEAFF | TGTGCCAGCAGACCCGGGACAACAAACACTGAAGCTTTCTTT
TRBJ2-5 | TRBV6-5 | 15 | TRBD2 | . | CASSYSVGGAETQYF | TGTGCCAGCAGTTACTCGGTCGGGGGGGCAGAGACCCAGTACTTC
TRBJ2-3 | TRBV7-9 | 15 | . | . | CASSRGPRSTDTQYF | TGTGCCAGCAGCCGAGGTCCAAGGAGCACAGATACGCAGTATTTT
TRBJ2-7 | TRBV28 | 13 | . | few | CASTSRPGFGQYF | TGTGCCAGCACCTCCCGGCCGGGGTTCGGGCAGTACTTC
TRBJ2-7 | TRBV3-1/TRBV3-2 | 17 | . | . | CASSPETGTPSSYEQYF | TGTGCCAGCAGCCCAGAAACCGGGACACCGAGCTCCTACGAGCAGTACTTC
TRBJ1-1 | TRBV11-3 | 15 | . | . | CASSLVGLGSSEAFF | TGTGCCAGCAGCTTAGTCGGTTTGGGCTCCAGTGAAGCTTTCTTT
TRBJ1-5 | TRBV10-2 | 15 | . | . | CASSDSGMINQPQHF | TGCGCCAGCAGTGATTCGGGGATGATAAATCAGCCCCAGCATTTT
TRBJ1-1 | TRBV10-3 | 13 | . | . | CASQVGGHTEAFF | TGTGCCAGCCAGGTTGGGGGCCACACTGAAGCTTTCTTT
TRBJ1-1 | TRBV9 | 17 | TRBD1 | . | CASSIARGQGANTEAFF | TGTGCCAGCAGTATAGCCCGGGGACAGGGGGCGAACACTGAAGCTTTCTTT
TRBJ1-1 | TRBV9 | 15 | TRBD1 | . | CASSIGQAMNTEAFF | TGTGCCAGCAGCATAGGACAGGCAATGAACACTGAAGCTTTCTTT
TRBJ2-7 | TRBV7-9 | 12 | . | . | CASSTLRYEQYF | TGTGCCAGCAGCACCCTCCGGTACGAGCAGTACTTC
TRBJ1-1 | TRBV28 | 17 | . | . | CASSYRFIGWDTGEAFF | TGTGCCAGCAGCTACCGATTTATTGGGTGGGACACCGGTGAAGCTTTCTTT
TRBJ1-6 | TRBV28 | 14 | TRBD1 | . | CASSSGQGTSPLHF | TGTGCCAGCAGTTCGGGACAGGGAACCTCACCCCTCCACTTT
TRBJ2-4 | TRBV15 | 16 | . | . | CATSRIPQGAKNIQYF | TGTGCCACCAGCAGAATCCCTCAGGGAGCCAAAAACATTCAGTACTTC
TRBJ2-5 | TRBV19 | 14 | TRBD1 | . | CASSINRGLGAQYF | TGTGCCAGTAGTATAAACAGGGGGCTAGGGGCCCAGTACTTC
TRBJ2-3 | TRBV7-3 | 16 | TRBD2 | few | CASSPRTSGKGDTQYF | TGTGCCAGCAGCCCGAGGACTAGCGGGAAGGGAGATACGCAGTATTTT
TRBJ2-3 | TRBV7-9 | 17 | TRBD2 | . | CASSPIGLAGGTDTQYF | TGTGCCAGCAGCCCAATTGGACTAGCGGGTGGCACAGATACGCAGTATTTT
TRBJ2-3 | TRBV3-1/TRBV3-2 | 15 | TRBD2 | . | CASSLSGGAGDTQYF | TGTGCCAGCAGTCTTAGCGGGGGGGCTGGAGATACGCAGTATTTT
TRBJ1-2 | TRBV5-5 | 15 | TRBD1 | . | CASSLAPDRGYGYTF | TGTGCCAGCAGCTTGGCGCCCGACAGGGGGTATGGCTACACCTTC
TRBJ2-2 | TRBV7-9 | 15 | TRBD2 | . | CASSPSGGHTGELFF | TGTGCCAGCAGCCCTAGCGGCGGACACACCGGGGAGCTGTTTTTT
TRBJ2-3 | TRBV5-1 | 14 | . | . | CASSLEQPTDTQYF | TGCGCCAGCAGCTTGGAACAGCCCACAGATACGCAGTATTTT
TRBJ1-4 | TRBV20-1 | 11 | . | few | CSARAGGLLFF | TGCAGTGCTAGGGCCGGCGGATTGCTGTTTTTT
TRBJ1-1 | TRBV30 | 14 | TRBD1 | . | CAWSSQTGTREAFF | TGTGCCTGGAGTTCCCAGACAGGGACCCGCGAAGCTTTCTTT
TRBJ2-7 | TRBV25-1 | 14 | TRBD1 | . | CASRDRGPPYEQYF | TGTGCCAGCAGAGATAGGGGGCCCCCCTACGAGCAGTACTTC
TRBJ1-6 | TRBV2 | 15 | . | few | CATNRETGYNSPLHF | TGTGCCACGAATCGCGAGACAGGATATAATTCACCCCTCCACTTT
TRBJ2-7 | TRBV29-1 | 14 | . | . | CSVEGAATAYEQYF | TGCAGCGTTGAAGGGGCAGCAACTGCCTACGAGCAGTACTTC
TRBJ1-5 | TRBV7-2 | 14 | TRBD1 | . | CASSIGQGLSPQHF | TGTGCCAGCAGCATAGGACAGGGGCTCTCGCCCCAGCATTTT
TRBJ2-5 | TRBV7-9 | 13 | . | . | CASSLAREETQYF | TGTGCCAGCAGCTTAGCTCGGGAAGAGACCCAGTACTTC
TRBJ2-3 | TRBV5-4 | 20 | TRBD2 | . | CASSLEFLGLAGGPTDTQYF | TGTGCCAGCAGCTTGGAGTTTTTGGGACTAGCGGGGGGGCCGACAGATACGCAGTATTTT
TRBJ2-2 | TRBV5-1 | 15 | . | . | CASRGQNANTGELFF | TGCGCCAGCAGAGGACAGAACGCGAACACCGGGGAGCTGTTTTTT
TRBJ2-7 | TRBV28 | 14 | TRBD1 | . | CASSGDSLSYEQYF | TGTGCCAGCAGCGGGGACAGCCTCTCCTACGAGCAGTACTTC